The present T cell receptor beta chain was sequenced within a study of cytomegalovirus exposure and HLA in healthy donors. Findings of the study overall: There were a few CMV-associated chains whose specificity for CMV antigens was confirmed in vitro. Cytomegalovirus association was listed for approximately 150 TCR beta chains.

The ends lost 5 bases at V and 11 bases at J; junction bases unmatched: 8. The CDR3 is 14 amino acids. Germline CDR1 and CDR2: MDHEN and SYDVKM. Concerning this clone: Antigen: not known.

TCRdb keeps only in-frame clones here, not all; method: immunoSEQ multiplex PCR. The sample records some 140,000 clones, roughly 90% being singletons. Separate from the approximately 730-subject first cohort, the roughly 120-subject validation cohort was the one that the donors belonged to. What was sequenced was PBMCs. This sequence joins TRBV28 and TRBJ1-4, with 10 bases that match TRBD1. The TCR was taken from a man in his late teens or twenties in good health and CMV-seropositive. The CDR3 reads CASSPGQGSGKLFF. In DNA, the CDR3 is TGTGCCAGCAGTCCGGGACAGGGGTCCGGGAAACTGTTTTTT.